Sequencing of this TCR beta chain was carried out in a study of OX40 agonist ivuxolimab in advanced cancers. About the full investigation: Ivuxolimab was an agonistic, fully human IgG2 monoclonal antibody directed against OX40 (CD134), a costimulatory receptor. Patients were allowed to have had prior anti-PD-1, anti-PD-L1 or anti-CTLA-4 therapy, and 30% to 40% of the dose-escalation patients had previously received checkpoint inhibitors. Intravenous ivuxolimab was administered to patients every 2 weeks at six dose levels: 0.01, 0.1, 0.3, 1.5, 3 and 10 mg/kg. The monotherapy dose-escalation portion (N of about 52 patients) of the phase I ivuxolimab trial is reported in the paper. Of the 50 to 55 patients in dose escalation, about 19 had hepatocellular carcinoma, roughly 15 had melanoma, 9 had renal cell carcinoma and 9 had head and neck cancer. The purpose of peripheral TCRbeta sequencing was to test whether ivuxolimab changed TCR sequence diversity and led to clonal T-cell expansion. A male proportion of roughly 80% and a mean age of approximately 58 years, ranging from 23 to 79, were recorded for the dose-escalation cohort. Partial responses occurred in three dose-escalation patients: two with cutaneous melanoma and one with hepatocellular carcinoma. What the study reported, not specific to this receptor: On average, CD8+ T cells showed more expanded clones than CD4+ T cells after ivuxolimab. At doses of 0.1 to 3.0 mg/kg, clonal expansion of both CD4+ and CD8+ T cells in blood was seen between baseline and week 6. Low levels of normalized T-cell clonal expansion were also seen in some patients who did not respond. Which antigens the clonally expanded peripheral T cells were specific for was not determined. In the 0.1-3.0 mg/kg groups, partial responders were among the patients with the lowest normalized peripheral clonal expansion, particularly in CD8+ T cells.

Genomic DNA was isolated from the sorted cells so that the TCRbeta CDR3 region could be sequenced. TCRbeta CDR3 regions were sequenced using the immunoSEQ Assay. Sourced from immuneACCESS, this table was stored by TCRdb with only in-frame sequences that have V and J called. A share of the clones is absent; for the studies checked, an unresolved V gene accounts for under half, and the remainder has no known explanation. The sample table lists roughly 46,000 clones, around 89% of them with a count of one. The ten most abundant clones make up about 10% of the sample. As to this clone: Its specific antigen is unknown. Per-nucleotide qualities are absent, and no much larger clonotype sits a single base away.

Looking up the germline V gene yields CDR1 SGHRS and CDR2 YFSETQ. A distance of 6 bases separates the germline ends of V and J, which lose 2 bases and 4 bases respectively. Including the terminal cysteine and phenylalanine, the CDR3 comprises 12 residues. Only CDR3 DNA is held: 36 bases, read in frame from base 1. Patients with a history of autoimmune disease or receiving systemic immunosuppression were excluded from the trial. In every dose cohort, peripheral blood was drawn for TCR sequencing at baseline, cycle 4 day 1, and cycle 7 day 1. The samples were taken from a phase I, first-in-human, multicenter, open-label dose-escalation trial of ivuxolimab. Adults with locally advanced or metastatic head and neck squamous cell, hepatocellular, melanoma or renal cell carcinoma were enrolled in the trial. Before TCR sequencing, CD4+ T cells and CD8+ T cells were sorted from peripheral blood as separate populations.

The specimen comprised CD4+ or CD8+ T cells sorted from blood, sampled in a trial of the OX40 agonist ivuxolimab. This receptor was obtained from an adult with an advanced solid tumor such as melanoma, head and neck, liver or kidney cancer. This chain joins TRBV5-1 to TRBJ2-5, with the identity of the D gene unclear. The CDR3: CASSFGGETQYF. The nucleotide sequence is given as TGCGCCAGCAGCTTTGGCGGAGAGACCCAGTACTTC.